Below are 23 T cell receptor beta chains sequenced from a single sample in a study of blood T cell repertoires in COVID-19. Generated by immunoSEQ multiplex PCR, the TCRdb table keeps only in-frame clones and is missing some. The table lists some 48,000 clones, around 80% of them singletons. Sequencing was performed on peripheral blood. These receptors came from a human donor in a cohort sampled during active COVID-19.

V is TRBV28 and J is TRBJ2-2, with 13 bases identical to TRBD2. Germline CDR1 and CDR2: MDHEN and SYDVKM. V dropped 7 bases and J dropped 3; count of bases not matched to a gene: 8. The CDR3 has 17 amino acids. The CDR3, as DNA: TGTGCCAGCACCCCGCGGACTAGCGGGAGTTACACCGGGGAGCTGTTTTTT. This translates into CASTPRTSGSYTGELFF.

The rearrangement uses TRBV28 and TRBJ1-1, with D possibly matching TRBD1 (5 bases). Germline loops: CDR1 MDHEN, CDR2 SYDVKM. V lost 5 bases, J lost 4 bases, and 14 bases lay in between. The CDR3 is made up of 14 amino acids. The CDR3 DNA sequence: TGTGCCAGCAGTCCGACAGTTAGGGTCACTGAAGCTTTCTTT. Amino acids: CASSPTVRVTEAFF.

V is TRBV6-5 and J is TRBJ2-7, with a tentative D call TRBD2 (5 bases). In germline, CDR1 is MNHEY, CDR2 SVGAGI. V was pared by 8 bases and J by 0 bases, with 11 bases between. This CDR3 region has 13 residues. The CDR3 loop reads CASPLTSSYEQYF. In DNA, the CDR3 is TGTGCCAGCCCCCTCACTAGCTCCTACGAGCAGTACTTC.

J is TRBJ2-5 and V is TRBV28; a weak D match, TRBD1 (5 bases). Germline CDR1 MDHEN, CDR2 SYDVKM. Trimming took 1 base from V and 3 from J, leaving 12 bases between them. CDR3 length equals 15 residues. CDR3 sequence (DNA): TGTGCCAGCAGTTTATTAGGGGAAGCCAAAGAGACCCAGTACTTC. Protein: CASSLLGEAKETQYF.

This clone was found once. This CDR3 is CASSPAGTHYGYTF. CDR3 nucleotides: TGTGCCAGCAGCCCTGCGGGGACCCACTATGGCTACACCTTC. The chain carries TRBV25-1 and TRBJ1-2; the D gene is possibly TRBD1 (5 bases). CDR1 is MGHDK and CDR2 is SYGVNS in the germline V gene. Trimming cost V 6 bases and J 3 bases, with 14 bases left between them. This CDR3 is built from 14 residues.

This chain joins TRBV19 and TRBJ1-6; D remains unclear. The CDR3 sequence is 15 residues long. Between the trimmed V and J ends, which lost 5 bases and 8 bases, there was a span of 16 bases. Germline CDR1 is LNHDA and CDR2 is SQIVND (reference sequence). CDR3 region: CASSETVFSDSPLHF. The CDR3 nucleotides read TGTGCCAGTAGTGAAACAGTCTTCTCGGATTCACCCCTCCACTTT.

V gene TRBV5-4 combines with J gene TRBJ2-3, with 13 positions matching TRBD2. CDR3 length equals 16 residues. Germline trimming cut 4 bases from V and 5 bases from J; bases unmatched to any gene: 7. Germline CDR1 reads SGHNT; CDR2 reads YYREEE (reference sequence). CDR3 sequence reads: CASSTRRTSGGDTQYF. The DNA for the CDR3 is TGTGCCAGCAGCACACGAAGGACTAGCGGGGGAGATACGCAGTATTTT.

The chain links TRBV6-5 to TRBJ1-6; 7 bases are shared with TRBD1. Germline CDR1 and CDR2: MNHEY and SVGAGI. The CDR3 extends over 14 amino acids. With 6 bases clipped from V and 8 bases from J, the junction kept 7 bases outside the gene matches. The CDR3 region has the DNA TGTGCCAGCAGAAGACAGGGTATCGATTCACCCCTCCACTTT. This translates into CASRRQGIDSPLHF.

The chain employs TRBV28 and TRBJ2-1; TRBD2 agrees at 12 bases. The J segment lost 0 bases and the V segment lost 4 bases, leaving 7 bases of the junction unmatched. This CDR3 contains 18 residues. In germline, CDR1 is MDHEN, CDR2 SYDVKM. CDR3 sequence (DNA): TGTGCCAGCAGTTACCCTGGACTAGCGGGAAGCTCCTACAATGAGCAGTTCTTC. Its translation: CASSYPGLAGSSYNEQFF.

The chain employs TRBV2 and TRBJ2-2; maybe TRBD1 (5 bases). Trimming removed 7 bases from V and 6 bases from J, with 12 bases in between. The CDR3 runs to 13 residues. From germline, CDR1 is SNHLY and CDR2 FYNNEI. The CDR3 loop is CASNKGYAGELFF. DNA for the CDR3: TGTGCCAGCAATAAGGGGTATGCCGGGGAGCTGTTTTTT.

The rearrangement links TRBV28 to TRBJ1-5, with D maybe TRBD1 (5 bases). V gave up 6 bases and J gave up 5 bases, with 14 bases separating them. This CDR3 is 14 amino acids long. Germline CDR1 is MDHEN and CDR2 is SYDVKM. CDR3 region: CASSFRQNYQPQHF. CDR3 nucleotide sequence: TGTGCCAGCAGCTTTCGACAGAATTATCAGCCCCAGCATTTT.

This clone was seen just once. This chain links TRBV7-2 with TRBJ1-5, with 7 positions matching TRBD1. The V and J ends lost 3 bases and 0 bases, in that order; junction bases with no gene match: 8. The germline V gene encodes CDR1 SGHTA and CDR2 FQGNSA. This CDR3 is 17 amino acids long. The CDR3 here is CASSLEGAPYSNQPQHF. For the CDR3, the DNA is TGTGCCAGCAGCTTGGAGGGGGCACCTTATAGCAATCAGCCCCAGCATTTT.

This chain joins TRBV3-1 (or the pseudogene TRBV3-2) and TRBJ1-4, with D uncertain. This CDR3 contains 13 residues. Germline V lookup: CDR1 LGHDT, CDR2 YNNKEL (reference sequence). V lost 4 bases and J lost 5, with 8 bases in between. CDR3: CASSRRLNEKLFF. CDR3 sequence (DNA): TGTGCCAGCAGCCGCAGGTTGAATGAAAAACTGTTTTTT.

Points on this clone: Other DNA sequences of this sample code for an identical CDR3. The CDR3 here is CASSVAGETYNEQFF. Here the CDR3 DNA reads TGTGCCAGCAGCGTAGCGGGAGAGACCTACAATGAGCAGTTCTTC. This chain links TRBV9 with TRBJ2-1; maybe TRBD2 (6 bases). V was cut by 0 bases and J by 2 bases, with 9 bases left in between. CDR1 is SGDLS, CDR2 YYNGEE, per germline. The CDR3 loop spans 15 amino acids.

This clone appeared once. V and J are TRBV5-1 and TRBJ2-5, with D tentatively TRBD2 (5 bases). Germline loops: CDR1 SGHRS, CDR2 YFSETQ. V was clipped by 0 bases and J by 9 bases, with 12 bases between them. This CDR3 comprises 13 residues. The CDR3 DNA follows: TGCGCCAGCAGCTTGGCGGGAACGGAAGCCCAGTACTTC. It codes for CASSLAGTEAQYF.

Ten or more counts support this clone. V gene TRBV12-3 or TRBV12-4 combines with J gene TRBJ2-5; D unresolved. The ends were cut back, 5 bases at V and 2 bases at J, with 9 bases in the middle. The CDR3 totals 13 residues. CDR3 bases: TGTGCCAGCAGTCAGCTAGGTCAAGAGACCCAGTACTTC. It codes for CASSQLGQETQYF.

V gene TRBV10-3 combines with J gene TRBJ2-3; D remains ambiguous. In germline, CDR1 is ENHRY, CDR2 SYGVKD. Trimming removed 1 base at V and 0 bases at J, with 11 bases between. This CDR3 comprises 16 residues. Here the CDR3 DNA reads TGTGCCATCAGTGAGTTACCGGTAACTAGCACAGATACGCAGTATTTT. Protein product: CAISELPVTSTDTQYF.

The V gene is TRBV6-5, the J gene TRBJ1-1; 7 bases map to TRBD1. The V gene's germline CDR1 is MNHEY and CDR2 SVGAGI. V was pared by 7 bases and J by 1 base, with 3 bases of the junction left unmatched. CDR3 size: 13 residues. The CDR3 DNA follows: TGTGCCAGCACAAGACAGGGGAACACTGAAGCTTTCTTT. Translating gives CASTRQGNTEAFF.

The chain couples TRBV7-2 to TRBJ2-2, with a possible D match to TRBD2 (6 bases). V was clipped by 4 bases and J by 2 bases, with 20 bases between them. The CDR3 length is 18 residues. Germline loops: CDR1 SGHTA, CDR2 FQGNSA. CDR3 region: CASSSSALASLNTGELFF. CDR3 coding DNA: TGTGCCAGCAGCTCTAGCGCTCTAGCGTCCCTCAACACCGGGGAGCTGTTTTTT.

By share, this clone ranks as medium-sized. This rearrangement joins TRBV9 to TRBJ2-3, with 7 positions matching TRBD2. Trimming cost V 0 bases and J 2 bases; bases outside gene matches: 6. Germline CDR1 and CDR2: SGDLS and YYNGEE. The CDR3 is made up of 16 amino acids. The DNA for the CDR3 is TGTGCCAGCAGCGTAGCCCCGGGAGGCCCCACAGATACGCAGTATTTT. Encoded protein: CASSVAPGGPTDTQYF.

Concerning this clone itself: One end of the junction fails to match germline, which may point to a read error. The chain recombines TRBV7-8 with TRBJ1-2; TRBD1 might be the D (5 bases). The CDR3 length is 15 residues. CDR1 is SGHVS, CDR2 FQNEAQ, per germline. CDR3 DNA: TGTGCCAGCAGCCTAGCTGAACAGGCTAACTATGGCTACACCTTC. As protein: CASSLAEQANYGYTF.

The chain employs TRBV7-9 and TRBJ1-6; 7 bases fit TRBD1. V shed 1 base and J 8 bases; nucleotides not matched to a gene: 8. CDR1 and CDR2 from the germline V gene are SEHNR and FQNEAQ (reference sequence). This CDR3 contains 16 residues. The CDR3 coding sequence is TGTGCCAGCAGCTTAGACGCAGGGGGAAAGGATTCACCCCTCCACTTT. Translation gives CASSLDAGGKDSPLHF.

The J gene is TRBJ2-1, the V gene TRBV7-2, with D possibly TRBD2 on 5 matching bases. Trimming pared 5 bases from V and 0 bases from J, leaving 17 bases between. The germline CDR1 and CDR2 sequences are SGHTA and FQGNSA. The CDR3 contains 17 residues. CDR3 residues: CASSLDSSRYSYNEQFF. The CDR3 DNA follows: TGTGCCAGCAGCCTAGACTCTAGCCGATACTCCTACAATGAGCAGTTCTTC.